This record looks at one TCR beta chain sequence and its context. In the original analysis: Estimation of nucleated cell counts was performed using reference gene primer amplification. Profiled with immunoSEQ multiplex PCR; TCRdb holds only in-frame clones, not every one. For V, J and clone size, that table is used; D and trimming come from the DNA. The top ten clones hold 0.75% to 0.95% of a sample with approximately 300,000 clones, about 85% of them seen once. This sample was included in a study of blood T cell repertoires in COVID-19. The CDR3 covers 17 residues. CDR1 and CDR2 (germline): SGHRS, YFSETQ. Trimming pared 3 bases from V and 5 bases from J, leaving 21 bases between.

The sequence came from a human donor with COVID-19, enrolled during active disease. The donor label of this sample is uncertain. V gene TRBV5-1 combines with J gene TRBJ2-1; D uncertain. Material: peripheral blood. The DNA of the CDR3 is TGCGCCAGCAGCTCGAAGACCACCTCGACTCGTCACAATGAGCAGTTCTTC. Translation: CASSSKTTSTRHNEQFF.